What follows are 13 T cell receptor beta chains derived from one specimen sequenced in a study of T cells in tuberculosis. Data came from immunoSEQ multiplex PCR; TCRdb stores just in-frame clones and leaves some out. The sample yields under 40,000 clones, about nine tenths seen once. Material for sequencing was PBMCs. These receptors all stem from a donor aged 5-35 years with latent tuberculosis or without tuberculosis infection.

This chain uses TRBV6-6 with TRBJ2-1; the D gene is possibly TRBD2 (7 bases). This CDR3 is built from 12 residues. Germline assignment: CDR1 MNHNY and CDR2 SVGAGI (reference sequence). The V gene lost 6 bases and the J gene lost 8 bases, with 11 bases spanning the gap. This CDR3 reads CASSLGGDEQFF. The DNA for the CDR3 is TGTGCCAGCAGCCTAGGGGGGGATGAGCAGTTCTTC.

This clone has just one count. This CDR3 is CASSFGGTYEQYF. CDR3 in DNA: TGTGCCAGCAGCTTCGGCGGTACCTACGAGCAGTACTTC. The chain combines TRBV7-6 with TRBJ2-7, with D uncertain. CDR3 length equals 13 residues. The V gene's germline CDR1 is SGHVS and CDR2 FNYEAQ. The germline V and J ends were trimmed by 3 bases and 2 bases, with 8 bases remaining between them.

This clone was detected a few times. This chain joins TRBV7-2 and TRBJ1-2; TRBD1 matches at 7 bases. With 4 bases clipped from V and 0 bases from J, the junction kept 2 bases outside the gene matches. CDR1 and CDR2 (germline): SGHTA, FQGNSA. CDR3 size: 14 residues. CDR3 in DNA: TGTGCCAGCAGCTACGGGACAGCTAACTATGGCTACACCTTC. It translates to CASSYGTANYGYTF. Full variable domain (outside the CDR3, taken from reference TRBV7-2 and TRBJ1-2): GAGVSQSPSNKVTEKGKDVELRCDPISGHTALYWYRQSLGQGLEFLIYFQGNSAPDKSGLPSDRFSAERTGGSVSTLTIQRTQQEDSAVYLCASSYGTANYGYTFGSGTRLTVV.

The chain is built from TRBV10-3 and TRBJ2-7; TRBD2 is a possible D gene (6 bases). This CDR3 is built from 14 residues. Germline CDR1 is ENHRY and CDR2 is SYGVKD. Trimming removed 5 bases at V and 2 bases at J, with 13 bases between. CDR3 bases: TGTGCCATCAGTCCGGGACTGACCACCTACGAGCAGTACTTC. It codes for CAISPGLTTYEQYF.

The chain has TRBV7-3 and TRBJ2-7; D is perhaps TRBD1 (6 bases). Trimming cost V 6 bases and J 6 bases, with 15 bases left between them. The germline V gene has CDR1 SGHTA and CDR2 FQGTGA. This CDR3 is built from 13 residues. This chain's CDR3 is CASSPNRDGEQYF. In nucleotides, the CDR3 is TGTGCCAGCAGTCCTAACAGGGATGGCGAGCAGTACTTC.

This clone was observed a few times. The J gene is TRBJ1-2, the V gene TRBV6-6; 7 bases are shared with TRBD1. This CDR3 comprises 14 residues. V dropped 5 bases and J dropped 2; count of bases not matched to a gene: 5. The germline gives CDR1 MNHNY, CDR2 SVGAGI (reference sequence). The chain's CDR3 is CASSGGTVNYGYTF. CDR3 coding DNA: TGTGCCAGCAGTGGTGGGACAGTCAACTATGGCTACACCTTC.

This rearrangement joins TRBV9 to TRBJ2-4; D is possibly TRBD2 (7 bases). Germline CDR1 is SGDLS and CDR2 is YYNGEE. CDR3 length equals 15 residues. V was cut by 4 bases and J by 8 bases, with 19 bases left in between. The DNA for the CDR3 is TGTGCCAGCAGCCCGCACGGGGGGCCAGGGGACATTCAGTACTTC. This translates into CASSPHGGPGDIQYF.

The V and J genes are TRBV14 and TRBJ1-1; D is perhaps TRBD1 (5 bases). CDR1 and CDR2 (germline): SGHDN, FVKESK. The V end was cut by 1 base, the J end by 0 bases, with 9 bases between. The CDR3 extends over 15 amino acids. The CDR3 protein is CASSQARGMNTEAFF. CDR3 bases: TGTGCCAGCAGCCAAGCTAGGGGAATGAACACTGAAGCTTTCTTT.

J is TRBJ2-7 and V is TRBV15; TRBD1 agrees at 9 bases. The junction had 9 bases not matched to a gene; V was cut back by 3 bases and J by 0 bases. CDR3 length: 17 residues. Germline CDR1 reads LNHNV; CDR2 reads YYDKDF (reference sequence). CDR3 DNA: TGTGCCACCAGCAGTAGCCGGGACAGGGATAGCTCCTACGAGCAGTACTTC. Its protein is CATSSSRDRDSSYEQYF.

In this sample, this clone turned up once. The gene calls are TRBV15 and TRBJ2-2, with D possibly TRBD2 on 7 matching bases. Germline-derived CDR1 and CDR2 are LNHNV and YYDKDF (reference sequence). The CDR3 loop spans 16 amino acids. V was shortened by 0 bases and J by 4 bases, with 12 bases between the two germline ends. CDR3 protein: CATSRDRGALTGELFF. The DNA for the CDR3 is TGTGCCACCAGCAGAGATCGGGGGGCCCTCACCGGGGAGCTGTTTTTT.

In DNA, the CDR3 is TGCGCCAGCAGCATTAGGGGGTCTCCGAACACCGGGGAGCTGTTTTTT. This translates into CASSIRGSPNTGELFF. The gene calls are TRBV5-1 and TRBJ2-2, with a weak D call TRBD1 (6 bases). This CDR3 is built from 16 residues. Trimming removed 4 bases at V and 0 bases at J, with 13 bases between. Germline lookup yields CDR1 SGHRS and CDR2 YFSETQ.

The chain has TRBV5-5 and TRBJ1-4; TRBD1 aligns across 9 bases. Germline V lookup: CDR1 SGHKS, CDR2 YYEKEE (reference sequence). V trimming: 4 bases; J trimming: 1 base; junction bases outside the gene matches: 8. CDR3 length: 17 residues. As DNA, the CDR3 is TGTGCCAGCAGCACAGGACAGGGGAGTTTAACTAATGAAAAACTGTTTTTT. This gives the protein CASSTGQGSLTNEKLFF.

This chain connects TRBV4-2 to TRBJ2-1, with 10 bases lining up with TRBD2. The CDR3 has 21 residues. The germline V gene has CDR1 LGHNA and CDR2 YNFKEQ. After removal of 1 base from V and 5 bases from J, the junction contained 20 bases not matched to a gene. The CDR3 DNA reads TGTGCCAGCAGCCAAGCCCCCTTACTAGCGGGAATCCCCCAGGCCAACAATGAGCAGTTCTTC. Amino acids: CASSQAPLLAGIPQANNEQFF.